These 18 T cell receptor beta chains were sequenced from one sample in a study of T cell repertoires in cytomegalovirus infection (dated by TCRdb to between 2017 and 2020). The run used an Illumina HiSeq 1500. In TCRdb, the public reads were trimmed at Q25 with fastp and aligned with MiXCR, with productive beta chains retained. For every CDR3 protein sequence, its rows merge into one entry that carries the most common genes and DNA. The sample yields around 740,000 distinct CDR3 sequences; about a third were counted once. The biggest ten clones account for about 2.8% of the sample. The sequenced material came from PBMCs. The receptors stem from a human donor in good health (CMV status not recorded). Some clones in this sample may be carry-over from other donors' samples.

The rearrangement links TRBV20-1 to TRBJ1-6; D is unresolved. CDR1 is DFQATT and CDR2 is SNEGSKA in the germline V gene (reference sequence). Trimming cost V 6 bases and J 4 bases, with 13 bases left between them. The CDR3 totals 14 residues. CDR3 DNA: TGCAGTGCAACCACAAATTTGTATAATTCACCCCTCCACTTT. Amino acid sequence: CSATTNLYNSPLHF.

CDR3 sequence reads: CASSLLALGSGEQFF. CDR3 sequence (DNA): TGTGCCAGCAGCTTATTGGCTCTGGGCTCGGGTGAGCAGTTCTTC. The chain joins TRBV7-3 to TRBJ2-1; D not certain. From germline, CDR1 is SGHTA and CDR2 FQGTGA. V shed 2 bases and J shed 9 bases, with 17 bases lying between them. The CDR3 runs 15 residues.

The table lists this clonotype with a few counts. The chain carries TRBV7-2 and TRBJ2-3; 11 bases are shared with TRBD2. CDR1 is SGHTA, CDR2 FQGNSA, per germline. The CDR3 loop spans 16 amino acids. With 4 bases clipped from V and 4 bases from J, the junction kept 7 bases outside the gene matches. The CDR3 nucleotides are TGTGCCAGCAGCTCCAGACTAGCGGGGCTCCCAGATACGCAGTATTTT. Its translation: CASSSRLAGLPDTQYF.

The chain carries TRBV9 and TRBJ2-7; D uncertain. This CDR3 has 14 residues. Germline CDR1 is SGDLS and CDR2 is YYNGEE. Trimming left V 1 base short and J 2 bases short, with 10 bases between. CDR3 sequence (DNA): TGTGCCAGCAGCGTATCTCCAGGTACCTACGAGCAGTACTTC. This encodes CASSVSPGTYEQYF.

In its sample, this clonotype was seen a few times. The chain combines TRBV28 with TRBJ1-5, with D maybe TRBD1 (5 bases). V was pared by 3 bases and J by 2 bases, with 14 bases between. The CDR3 is made up of 16 amino acids. The germline CDR1 and CDR2 sequences are MDHEN and SYDVKM. The CDR3 protein is CASSFLGTRGNQPQHF. The CDR3 DNA follows: TGTGCCAGCAGTTTCCTCGGGACCCGGGGCAATCAGCCCCAGCATTTT.

In this sample, this clonotype turned up once. The chain recombines TRBV25-1 with TRBJ2-4; the match to TRBD2 covers 8 bases. The V segment lost 6 bases and the J segment 0 bases; nucleotides outside the gene matches: 4. This CDR3 region has 15 residues. The germline V gene encodes CDR1 MGHDK and CDR2 SYGVNS. The chain's CDR3 is CASSEAGVAKNIQYF. CDR3 in DNA: TGTGCCAGCAGCGAAGCGGGAGTAGCCAAAAACATTCAGTACTTC.

The V and J genes are TRBV28 and TRBJ2-5, with 8 bases lining up with TRBD1. CDR1 MDHEN and CDR2 SYDVKM come from the germline V gene. After removal of 5 bases from V and 1 base from J, the junction contained 9 bases not matched to a gene. The CDR3 covers 16 residues. CDR3 amino acids: CASSQQGVAVQETQYF. The CDR3 coding sequence is TGTGCCAGCAGTCAACAGGGGGTTGCAGTCCAAGAGACCCAGTACTTC.

This clonotype was seen a few times. The chain has TRBV6-1 and TRBJ1-1; D is perhaps TRBD1 (6 bases). V lost 6 bases, J lost 6 bases, and 17 bases lay in between. This CDR3 is 14 amino acids long. The germline V gene encodes CDR1 MNHNS and CDR2 SASEGT. The CDR3 is CASSVQGGPAEAFF. The CDR3 DNA reads as TGTGCCAGCAGCGTACAGGGAGGACCGGCTGAAGCTTTCTTT.

The V gene is TRBV19, the J gene TRBJ1-6, with D hard to call. The length of the CDR3 is 13 residues. CDR1 is LNHDA and CDR2 is SQIVND in the germline V gene (reference sequence). Trimming pared 7 bases from V and 10 bases from J, leaving 14 bases between. CDR3 loop: CASTHLFGSPLHF. CDR3 bases: TGTGCCAGTACCCACCTATTCGGATCACCCCTCCACTTT.

This chain joins TRBV15 and TRBJ1-1, with TRBD1 identical over 8 bases. The CDR3 runs 14 residues. The germline V gene has CDR1 LNHNV and CDR2 YYDKDF (reference sequence). J lost 4 bases, V lost 0 bases, and 1 base had no gene match. CDR3 in amino acids: CATSRDRGPTEAFF. CDR3 DNA: TGTGCCACCAGCAGAGACAGGGGGCCCACTGAAGCTTTCTTT.

V usage is TRBV12-3 or TRBV12-4 and J usage is TRBJ1-6, with D possibly being TRBD1 (5 bases). The CDR3 extends over 20 amino acids. Trimming shortened V by 5 bases and J by 0 bases, and 23 bases separated the two germline ends. The CDR3, as DNA: TGTGCCAGCAGTACGACGGGACGCCAAGGGGCCAGCTCCTATAATTCACCCCTCCACTTT. Its protein product is CASSTTGRQGASSYNSPLHF.

The chain has TRBV5-6 and TRBJ1-1, with D possibly TRBD1 on 6 matching bases. This CDR3 contains 14 residues. The V gene's germline CDR1 is SGHDT and CDR2 YYEEEE. V was trimmed by 0 bases and J by 7 bases, leaving 13 bases between them. The chain's CDR3 is CASSLGGAVVEAFF. The CDR3 DNA is TGTGCCAGCAGCTTGGGGGGGGCAGTGGTTGAAGCTTTCTTT.

V is TRBV28 and J is TRBJ1-6, with D possibly being TRBD1 (5 bases). This CDR3 region has 16 residues. V was shortened by 8 bases and J by 5 bases, with 19 bases between the two germline ends. The germline V gene encodes CDR1 MDHEN and CDR2 SYDVKM. CDR3 residues: CASRKGRMAHNSPLHF. The CDR3 bases are TGTGCCAGCCGAAAGGGACGGATGGCGCATAATTCACCCCTCCACTTT.

The chain joins TRBV7-2 to TRBJ1-2, with 9 bases identical to TRBD1. CDR3 length equals 15 residues. Germline values: CDR1 SGHTA, CDR2 FQGNSA. The V and J ends lost 5 bases and 0 bases, in that order; junction bases with no gene match: 4. The chain's CDR3 is CASSARTGANYGYTF. The CDR3 coding sequence is TGTGCCAGCAGCGCTCGGACAGGGGCTAACTATGGCTACACCTTC.

This clonotype was observed a handful of times. The chain has TRBV19 and TRBJ2-3, with D hard to call. The V gene lost 7 bases and the J gene lost 3 bases, with 11 bases spanning the gap. The CDR3 consists of 13 residues. Germline CDR1 and CDR2: LNHDA and SQIVND (reference sequence). CDR3 sequence: CASIKLGTDTQYF. DNA of the CDR3: TGTGCCAGTATCAAACTGGGGACAGATACGCAGTATTTT.

This clonotype has only a few counts. The gene calls are TRBV7-2 and TRBJ2-7; 10 bases map to TRBD1. V shed 4 bases, J shed 6 bases, and the junction held 9 bases outside the gene matches. This CDR3 spans 15 amino acids. Germline CDR1 reads SGHTA; CDR2 reads FQGNSA. In DNA, the CDR3 is TGTGCCAGCAGCTCCGTAGGGACAGGGGTTGGCGAGCAGTACTTC. Translation gives CASSSVGTGVGEQYF.

The chain uses TRBV20-1 and TRBJ2-3; D tentatively reads TRBD1 or TRBD2 (6 bases each). Trimming cost V 8 bases and J 5 bases, with 26 bases left between them. The CDR3 totals 16 residues. CDR1 is DFQATT, CDR2 SNEGSKA, per germline (reference sequence). CDR3 bases: TGCAGTACCTTAAGGGGGTACGGGAGCGGCCAAGATACGCAGTATTTT. Encoded protein: CSTLRGYGSGQDTQYF.

This clonotype was counted many times. The CDR3 sequence: CASSPPRGGNTF. The CDR3 nucleotides are TGTGCCAGCAGTCCACCTAGGGGGGGGAACACCTTC. The V gene is TRBV28, the J gene TRBJ1-2, with D possibly matching TRBD1 (6 bases). Trimming cost V 5 bases and J 12 bases, with 16 bases left between them. CDR3 length: 12 residues. Germline V lookup: CDR1 MDHEN, CDR2 SYDVKM.